This T cell receptor (beta chain) appears in the sequencing data of a study of cytomegalovirus exposure and HLA in healthy donors. Study in general: Falling in the Caucasian-associated ancestry cluster were 80% to 85% of under 450 genotyped donors.

Study-wide findings and caveats: Most TCR sequences were seen very rarely across donors, but some public TCRs occurred in many. A later analysis showed TCR association rates differing by HLA locus, peaking at DRB1 and lowest at HLA-C. Per a later analysis, HLA-associated TCR beta chains showed more clonal expansion than other, equally common TCR beta chains.

Germline loops: CDR1 PRHDT, CDR2 FYEKMQ (reference sequence). The CDR3 has 13 amino acids. V was pared by 4 bases and J by 6 bases, with 9 bases between. Both 60 Vbeta primers and 13 Jbeta primers went into the PCR. Sequencing was performed with immunoSEQ multiplex PCR; in TCRdb, only in-frame clones are kept and a portion is missing. The repertoire holds tens of thousands of clones, with 70% to 85% as singletons. Turning to this clone: Antigen: not known.

Sequencing was carried out using PBMCs. The chain carries TRBV13 and TRBJ2-2; no firm D call. The receptor was isolated from a man in his 70s in good health and CMV-seropositive. The CDR3 spells CASSSRNPGELFF. CDR3 DNA sequence: TGTGCCAGCAGCTCGCGTAATCCCGGGGAGCTGTTTTTT.